This TCR beta chain appears in the sequencing data of a study of blood T cell repertoires in COVID-19. To note about this clone: Within the sample, other DNA sequences also encode this same CDR3.

Generated by immunoSEQ multiplex PCR, the TCRdb table keeps only in-frame clones and is missing some. The data show about 140,000 clones, around 81% seen once. CDR3 size: 13 residues. Germline assignment: CDR1 SEHNR and CDR2 FQNEAQ (reference sequence). V lost 5 bases and J 2 bases, leaving 10 bases between the germline ends. The chain carries TRBV7-9 and TRBJ2-7; D possibly corresponds to TRBD1 (5 bases). The TCR originated in a woman in her fifties or sixties with acute or convalescent COVID-19. Sequences were obtained from peripheral blood. The DNA of the CDR3 is TGTGCCAGCAGCCGCCAGGGTCCCTACGAGCAGTACTTC. Translating gives CASSRQGPYEQYF.